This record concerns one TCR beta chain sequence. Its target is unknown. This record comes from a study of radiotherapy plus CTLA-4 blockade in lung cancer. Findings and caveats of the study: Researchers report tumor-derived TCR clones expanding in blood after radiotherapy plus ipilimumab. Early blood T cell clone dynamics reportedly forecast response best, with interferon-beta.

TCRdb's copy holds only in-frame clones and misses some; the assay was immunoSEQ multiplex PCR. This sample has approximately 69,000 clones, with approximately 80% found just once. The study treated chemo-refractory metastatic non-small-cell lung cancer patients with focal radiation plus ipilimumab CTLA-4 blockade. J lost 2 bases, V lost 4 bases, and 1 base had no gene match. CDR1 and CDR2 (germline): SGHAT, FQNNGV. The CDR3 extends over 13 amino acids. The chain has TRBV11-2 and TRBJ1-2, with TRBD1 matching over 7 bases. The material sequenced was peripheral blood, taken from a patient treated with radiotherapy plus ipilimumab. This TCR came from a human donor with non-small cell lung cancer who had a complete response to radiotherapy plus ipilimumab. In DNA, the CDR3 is TGTGCCAGCAGCTCGGGACAGAACTATGGCTACACCTTC. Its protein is CASSSGQNYGYTF.